Here is one T cell receptor beta chain with its context. These data are taken from a study of T cell changes during pregnancy in multiple sclerosis. Repertoires were generated with immunoSEQ multiplex PCR, while TCRdb's copy carries only in-frame clones and drops some. The sample lists approximately 70,000 clones; roughly 90% were seen once. CDR3 length: 12 amino acids. Germline V gene lookup returns CDR1 SGHVS and CDR2 FNYEAQ. The ends were cut back, 2 bases at V and 3 bases at J, with 5 bases in the middle. Sequences were derived from peripheral blood, sampled in the first trimester of pregnancy. This receptor was obtained from a female donor in good health, enrolled as a control in a pregnancy study. The V call is TRBV7-6, the J call TRBJ2-7, with no clear D. CDR3 loop: CASSLLGYEQYF. CDR3 sequence (DNA): TGTGCCAGCAGCTTACTAGGCTACGAGCAGTACTTC.